This is a list of T cell receptor beta chains from one sample in a study of cytomegalovirus exposure and HLA in healthy donors. This table comes from immunoSEQ multiplex PCR, and its TCRdb copy is limited to in-frame clones, with some not included. The sample consists of some 100,000 clones, about 79% of them appearing once. Material for sequencing was PBMCs. The receptor set was obtained from a female donor in good health and CMV-seropositive. Both conserved end residues are part of each CDR3. Each record gives: J gene, clone size, D gene, V gene, CDR3 DNA, CDR3 protein. D genes are given only for firm matches. A row's size may be missing; if present it is once, few, many or a size class.

j_gene: TRBJ1-2
abundance: .
d_gene: .
v_gene: TRBV10-1
CDR3nt: TGCGCCAGCAGTGACCGGACAGTCTACGGCGGCTACACCTTC
CDR3aa: CASSDRTVYGGYTF

j_gene: TRBJ2-7
abundance: .
d_gene: TRBD2
v_gene: TRBV4-1
CDR3nt: TGCGCCAGCAGCCTAGCGGGGGGGTACGAGCAGTACTTC
CDR3aa: CASSLAGGYEQYF

j_gene: TRBJ2-7
abundance: once
d_gene: .
v_gene: TRBV7-2
CDR3nt: TGTGCCAGCAGCTTAGGAGATAGCTACGAGCAGTACTTC
CDR3aa: CASSLGDSYEQYF

j_gene: TRBJ2-3
abundance: .
d_gene: TRBD1
v_gene: TRBV9
CDR3nt: TGTGCCAGCAGCACGAGCCTAGGGACAGGGGGATCCACAGATACGCAGTATTTT
CDR3aa: CASSTSLGTGGSTDTQYF

j_gene: TRBJ2-1
abundance: .
d_gene: .
v_gene: TRBV5-5
CDR3nt: TGTGCCAGCAGCTTGGTCCGTGGGACTGCATATCCTAATGAGCAGTTCTTC
CDR3aa: CASSLVRGTAYPNEQFF

j_gene: TRBJ1-1
abundance: .
d_gene: .
v_gene: TRBV6-1
CDR3nt: TGTGCCAGCAGTAAAACGACGGGTAACACTGAAGCTTTCTTT
CDR3aa: CASSKTTGNTEAFF

j_gene: TRBJ1-2
abundance: .
d_gene: TRBD1
v_gene: TRBV18
CDR3nt: TGTGCCAGCTCACCTTCGACAGGGACGTTGTATGGCTACACCTTC
CDR3aa: CASSPSTGTLYGYTF

j_gene: TRBJ1-4
abundance: .
d_gene: .
v_gene: TRBV30
CDR3nt: TGTGCCTGGGGACGGGGGTATGAAAAACTGTTTTTT
CDR3aa: CAWGRGYEKLFF

j_gene: TRBJ2-3
abundance: .
d_gene: TRBD2
v_gene: TRBV5-1
CDR3nt: TGCGCCAGCAGCTTGGGGTCGGCGGGAGGGTCCACAGATACGCAGTATTTT
CDR3aa: CASSLGSAGGSTDTQYF

j_gene: TRBJ2-3
abundance: .
d_gene: .
v_gene: TRBV6-5
CDR3nt: TGTGCCAGCAGTTACTCGATTTTGGGGGGAACGCAGTATTTT
CDR3aa: CASSYSILGGTQYF

j_gene: TRBJ1-6
abundance: .
d_gene: .
v_gene: TRBV21-1
CDR3nt: TGTGCCAGCAGCCTAGAGACAGGGCGGAATTCACCCCTCCACTTT
CDR3aa: CASSLETGRNSPLHF

j_gene: TRBJ1-3
abundance: once
d_gene: .
v_gene: TRBV6-1
CDR3nt: TGTGCCAGCACGACAGTCTCTGGAAACACCATATATTTT
CDR3aa: CASTTVSGNTIYF

j_gene: TRBJ1-2
abundance: .
d_gene: TRBD1
v_gene: TRBV18
CDR3nt: TGTGCCAGCTCCCAAGGACAGGGGGCGAATGGCTACACCTTC
CDR3aa: CASSQGQGANGYTF

j_gene: TRBJ2-4
abundance: .
d_gene: .
v_gene: TRBV5-8
CDR3nt: TGTGCCAGCAGCTTGGTACCCAGACTAGCCAAAAACATTCAGTACTTC
CDR3aa: CASSLVPRLAKNIQYF

j_gene: TRBJ2-1
abundance: once
d_gene: TRBD1
v_gene: TRBV6-6
CDR3nt: TGTGCCAGCAGTTACGGGGGGACAGGGAACAATGAGCAGTTCTTC
CDR3aa: CASSYGGTGNNEQFF

j_gene: TRBJ1-2
abundance: .
d_gene: .
v_gene: TRBV6-1
CDR3nt: TGTGCCAGCAGTGACCCGAGGGGCTACACCTTC
CDR3aa: CASSDPRGYTF

j_gene: TRBJ1-2
abundance: .
d_gene: TRBD1
v_gene: TRBV5-4
CDR3nt: TGTGCCAGCAGCAACAGGGGGCTAGGGTATGGCTACACCTTC
CDR3aa: CASSNRGLGYGYTF

j_gene: TRBJ2-7
abundance: .
d_gene: .
v_gene: TRBV4-1
CDR3nt: TGCGCCAGCAGCCAGGTGACATCCCCCACCGAGCAGTACTTC
CDR3aa: CASSQVTSPTEQYF

j_gene: TRBJ1-1
abundance: .
d_gene: TRBD1
v_gene: TRBV6-5
CDR3nt: TGTGCCAGCAGGGACAGGGCCTTCACTGAAGCTTTCTTT
CDR3aa: CASRDRAFTEAFF

j_gene: TRBJ2-3
abundance: .
d_gene: TRBD2
v_gene: TRBV29-1
CDR3nt: TGCAGCGTACCCCTCATTAGCGGGAGGCGCACAGATACGCAGTATTTT
CDR3aa: CSVPLISGRRTDTQYF

j_gene: TRBJ1-1
abundance: .
d_gene: TRBD1
v_gene: TRBV14
CDR3nt: TGTGCCAGCAGCCACCGGGACCGCCGACAGGGAGCTTTCTTT
CDR3aa: CASSHRDRRQGAFF

j_gene: TRBJ2-5
abundance: .
d_gene: .
v_gene: TRBV5-1
CDR3nt: TGCGCCAGCAGCCCCTCGCTGGGACTGGGGGAGACCCAGTACTTC
CDR3aa: CASSPSLGLGETQYF

j_gene: TRBJ2-7
abundance: .
d_gene: .
v_gene: TRBV29-1
CDR3nt: TGCAGCGTCATCAGGGGTTCCTACGAGCAGTACTTC
CDR3aa: CSVIRGSYEQYF

j_gene: TRBJ1-6
abundance: .
d_gene: .
v_gene: TRBV7-2
CDR3nt: TGTGCCAGCAGCTCATTAGTACCGGGGTTTGACTCCTATAATTCACCCCTCCACTTT
CDR3aa: CASSSLVPGFDSYNSPLHF

j_gene: TRBJ2-1
abundance: few
d_gene: .
v_gene: TRBV10-1
CDR3nt: TGCGCCAGCAGTCAAAATAGGGGATCCTACAATGAGCAGTTCTTC
CDR3aa: CASSQNRGSYNEQFF

j_gene: TRBJ2-1
abundance: .
d_gene: TRBD2
v_gene: TRBV5-1
CDR3nt: TGCGCCAGCAGCTTGGGACTAGCGGGAGTCAATGAGCAGTTCTTC
CDR3aa: CASSLGLAGVNEQFF

j_gene: TRBJ1-1
abundance: .
d_gene: .
v_gene: TRBV5-4
CDR3nt: TGTGCCAGCAGCTCTTCGGGGTTTGAGGTCACTGAAGCTTTCTTT
CDR3aa: CASSSSGFEVTEAFF

j_gene: TRBJ2-1
abundance: .
d_gene: TRBD2
v_gene: TRBV14
CDR3nt: TGTGCCAGCAGCCAGCTCCGCGGCGCGGGAGGCGCGGTCAATGAGCAGTTCTTC
CDR3aa: CASSQLRGAGGAVNEQFF

j_gene: TRBJ2-1
abundance: .
d_gene: TRBD2
v_gene: TRBV5-4
CDR3nt: TGTGCCAGCCGTTCCGGGACTAGCCGCAATGAGCAGTTCTTC
CDR3aa: CASRSGTSRNEQFF

j_gene: TRBJ2-5
abundance: once
d_gene: TRBD1
v_gene: TRBV7-7
CDR3nt: TGTGCCAGCAGCTCGGGACAGGCTCAAGAGACCCAGTACTTC
CDR3aa: CASSSGQAQETQYF

j_gene: TRBJ2-7
abundance: .
d_gene: TRBD1
v_gene: TRBV19
CDR3nt: TGTGCCAGTAGTATAGGACAGGGGGCGGGCTACGAGCAGTACTTC
CDR3aa: CASSIGQGAGYEQYF

j_gene: TRBJ2-7
abundance: .
d_gene: TRBD1
v_gene: TRBV4-3
CDR3nt: TGCGCCAGCAGCCGGGGACAGGGGGCCTACGAGCAGTACTTC
CDR3aa: CASSRGQGAYEQYF

j_gene: TRBJ2-1
abundance: .
d_gene: .
v_gene: TRBV2
CDR3nt: TGTGCCAGCAGTTTTCGGGAGCAGTTCTTC
CDR3aa: CASSFREQFF

j_gene: TRBJ1-1
abundance: .
d_gene: .
v_gene: TRBV5-1
CDR3nt: TGCGCCAGCAGCTTGGCGCGGGGCAACACTGAAGCTTTCTTT
CDR3aa: CASSLARGNTEAFF

j_gene: TRBJ1-4
abundance: .
d_gene: TRBD1
v_gene: TRBV7-9
CDR3nt: TGTGCCAGCAGCCGGGGCGACAGGGCAACTAATGAAAAGCTGTTTTTT
CDR3aa: CASSRGDRATNEKLFF

j_gene: TRBJ2-7
abundance: .
d_gene: TRBD1
v_gene: TRBV10-3
CDR3nt: TGTGCCATCAGTGAAGGACAGGTTCTCTCCTACGAGCAGTACTTC
CDR3aa: CAISEGQVLSYEQYF

j_gene: TRBJ1-4
abundance: few
d_gene: TRBD1
v_gene: TRBV18
CDR3nt: TGTGCCAGCTCACCTCAGGGGGCTAATGAAAAACTGTTTTTT
CDR3aa: CASSPQGANEKLFF

j_gene: TRBJ2-5
abundance: .
d_gene: .
v_gene: TRBV11-2
CDR3nt: TGTGCCAGCAGCTTGGGACTCAGGTTGATGGAGACCCAGTACTTC
CDR3aa: CASSLGLRLMETQYF